The 12 T cell receptor beta chains below were found in one sample sequenced in a study of CD8 T cells in Susac syndrome. Random hexamers served to reverse transcribe roughly 0.5 to 1 ug RNA. One entry per CDR3 protein, called by TCRdb with MiXCR from the immunoSEQ multiplex PCR reads. The table records 150,000 to 200,000 distinct CDR3 sequences, around 94% of them present only once. Sequenced sample: CD4+ T cells from PBMCs. The receptors here all came from a human donor in good health.

This sequence joins TRBV20-1 and TRBJ2-1, with 9 nucleotides matching TRBD2. V shed 1 base, J shed 4 bases, and the junction held 8 bases outside the gene matches. This CDR3 has 16 amino acids. Germline V gives CDR1 DFQATT, CDR2 SNEGSKA (reference sequence). The CDR3 region is CSARAPPAGGYNEQFF. The CDR3 coding sequence is TGCAGTGCTAGAGCCCCCCCAGCGGGGGGTTACAATGAGCAGTTCTTC.

This chain links TRBV6-2 or TRBV6-3 with TRBJ1-4; no reliable D call. The germline gives CDR1 MNHEY, CDR2 SVGEGT. V lost 7 bases and J 6 bases, leaving 18 bases between the germline ends. There are 15 residues in the CDR3. The CDR3 sequence: CASTKRVEGDEKLFF. The CDR3 DNA is TGTGCCAGCACGAAACGGGTGGAAGGAGATGAAAAACTGTTTTTT.

The chain carries TRBV30 and TRBJ2-3; the match to TRBD2 covers 7 bases. The CDR3 runs 16 residues. V was clipped by 3 bases and J by 4 bases; unmatched bases: 13. Germline V gene data show CDR1 as GTSNPN and CDR2 as SVGIG (reference sequence). Here the CDR3 reads CAWSSTSRPGADTQYF. The CDR3 nucleotides read TGTGCCTGGAGCTCGACTAGCAGGCCCGGGGCAGATACGCAGTATTTT.

In this sample, this clonotype turned up a few times. The chain joins TRBV30 to TRBJ2-7, with D uncertain. V was pared by 0 bases and J by 0 bases, with 0 bases between. Germline CDR1 and CDR2: GTSNPN and SVGIG (reference sequence). This CDR3 is 11 amino acids long. The CDR3 is CAWSVSYEQYF. The CDR3 coding sequence is TGTGCCTGGAGTGTCTCCTACGAGCAGTACTTC.

The CDR3 protein is CASSPGAGGRYEQYF. CDR3 nucleotides: TGTGCCAGCTCACCAGGGGCAGGGGGCCGCTACGAGCAGTACTTC. The chain joins TRBV18 to TRBJ2-7; 8 bases line up with TRBD1. V dropped 2 bases and J dropped 3; count of bases not matched to a gene: 6. Germline loops: CDR1 KGHSH, CDR2 LQKENI. The CDR3 covers 15 residues.

The chain combines TRBV3-1 with TRBJ1-6; 8 bases map to TRBD1. The CDR3 sequence is 15 residues long. V was clipped by 1 base and J by 10 bases; unmatched bases: 6. Germline CDR1 LGHDT, CDR2 YNNKEL (reference sequence). The CDR3 DNA is TGTGCCAGCAGCCAAGGGACAGGGCTTGGCTCACCCCTCCACTTT. It yields the protein CASSQGTGLGSPLHF. The full variable domain, with the rest looked up from reference TRBV3-1 and TRBJ1-6, is DTAVSQTPKYLVTQMGNDKSIKCEQNLGHDTMYWYKQDSKKFLKIMFSYNNKELIINETVPNRFSPKSPDKAHLNLHINSLELGDSAVYFCASSQGTGLGSPLHFGNGTRLTVT.

The rearrangement joins TRBV30 to TRBJ2-3; tentative D call: TRBD1 (7 bases). The V end was cut by 3 bases, the J end by 0 bases, with 13 bases between. Germline CDR1 and CDR2: GTSNPN and SVGIG (reference sequence). This CDR3 contains 15 residues. CDR3 loop: CAWRGGQTSTDTQYF. The CDR3 region has the DNA TGTGCCTGGAGGGGGGGACAGACTAGCACAGATACGCAGTATTTT.

This chain uses TRBV10-3 with TRBJ2-3; D uncertain. CDR3 length: 13 residues. Germline V gene lookup returns CDR1 ENHRY and CDR2 SYGVKD. Trimming shortened V by 4 bases and J by 2 bases, and 7 bases separated the two germline ends. The CDR3 protein is CAISAHYTDTQYF. For the CDR3, the DNA is TGTGCCATCAGTGCGCACTACACAGATACGCAGTATTTT.

The chain couples TRBV9 to TRBJ2-3, with D tentatively TRBD2 (5 bases). The CDR3 covers 15 residues. The V gene's germline CDR1 is SGDLS and CDR2 YYNGEE. Trimming removed 4 bases at V and 4 bases at J, with 16 bases between. The DNA for the CDR3 is TGTGCCAGCAGCTTCGGGGTGAAGAGCGCAGATACGCAGTATTTT. Translating gives CASSFGVKSADTQYF.

The genes are TRBV5-4 and TRBJ2-5; 9 bases line up with TRBD2. This CDR3 is 15 amino acids long. Germline V CDR1 and CDR2: SGHNT, YYREEE (reference sequence). V lost 4 bases to trimming and J lost 1 base; unmatched junction nucleotides: 5. The CDR3 sequence: CASSPSRGGQETQYF. The CDR3 nucleotides read TGTGCCAGCAGCCCCTCGCGGGGGGGCCAAGAGACCCAGTACTTC.

The chain links TRBV2 to TRBJ1-5, with 7 bases lining up with TRBD1. V lost 6 bases and J lost 7; bases outside the gene matches: 9. CDR1 is SNHLY, CDR2 FYNNEI, per germline. The CDR3 runs 14 residues. The CDR3 nucleotides read TGTGCCAGCAGCCCACAGGGGATCTGGCAGCCCCAGCATTTT. Residues: CASSPQGIWQPQHF.

The CDR3 region is CASSSRGGLADTQYF. CDR3 nucleotide sequence: TGTGCCAGCAGCTCCCGCGGGGGACTAGCAGATACGCAGTATTTT. The chain couples TRBV7-9 to TRBJ2-3; TRBD2 matches at 8 bases. Trimming cost V 4 bases and J 4 bases; bases outside gene matches: 7. Per the germline V gene, CDR1 is SEHNR and CDR2 is FQNEAQ (reference sequence). This CDR3 contains 15 residues.